Each of the 20 T cell receptor beta chains below was sequenced from the same sample in a study of graft-versus-host responses after intestinal transplantation. Assay: immunoSEQ multiplex PCR; the TCRdb copy retains only in-frame clones and omits some. Here the sample spans 12,000 or so clones, 80% to 95% being singletons. As to time point: postoperative day 105 after intestinal transplantation (dayNNNN = postoperative day). The sequencing here drew on PBMCs, taken 105 days after intestinal transplantation. Receptor source: a human patient who received an intestinal transplant, so some T cells may come from the graft donor.

The chain joins TRBV7-9 to TRBJ1-5, with D possibly matching TRBD1 (5 bases). Trimming pared 4 bases from V and 7 bases from J, leaving 14 bases between. Germline values: CDR1 SEHNR, CDR2 FQNEAQ (reference sequence). CDR3 length: 14 amino acids. CDR3 coding DNA: TGTGCCAGCAGCTCCGGGGCAGTAGGACAGCCCCAGCATTTT. Amino acids: CASSSGAVGQPQHF.

The chain carries TRBV9 and TRBJ2-1; 10 bases align to TRBD2. This CDR3 has 17 residues. The germline V gene encodes CDR1 SGDLS and CDR2 YYNGEE. The ends lost 3 bases at V and 3 bases at J; junction bases unmatched: 9. The chain's CDR3 is CASSDRSGGARYNEQFF. CDR3 DNA sequence: TGTGCCAGCAGCGACAGGAGCGGGGGGGCCCGCTACAATGAGCAGTTCTTC.

This sequence joins TRBV7-9 and TRBJ2-1; 11 bases are shared with TRBD2. With V trimmed by 2 bases and J by 9 bases, 6 bases remained unmatched. Germline V gives CDR1 SEHNR, CDR2 FQNEAQ (reference sequence). This CDR3 has 15 amino acids. The CDR3 bases are TGTGCCAGCAGCTTACGGCTAGCGGGGGGTGGTGAGCAGTTCTTC. Protein sequence: CASSLRLAGGGEQFF.

The V call is TRBV15, the J call TRBJ1-5, with D unresolved. The V gene lost 0 bases and the J gene lost 6 bases, with 9 bases spanning the gap. Germline V gene sequence: CDR1 LNHNV, CDR2 YYDKDF (reference sequence). This CDR3 region has 14 residues. CDR3 sequence (DNA): TGTGCCACCAGCAGAGACCAGATCGGTCAGCCCCAGCATTTT. Protein product: CATSRDQIGQPQHF.

This clone was detected once. This chain uses TRBV6-5 with TRBJ1-1; D gene uncertain. Germline V gene sequence: CDR1 MNHEY, CDR2 SVGAGI. Deletions cut 3 bases from V and 5 bases from J, with 10 bases between. This CDR3 has 13 amino acids. CDR3 region: CASSYWGGTEAFF. The CDR3 bases are TGTGCCAGCAGTTATTGGGGAGGAACTGAAGCTTTCTTT.

This sequence joins TRBV7-6 and TRBJ1-6; D is unclear. V lost 8 bases, J lost 8 bases, and 16 bases lay in between. CDR3 size: 14 residues. Germline CDR1 reads SGHVS; CDR2 reads FNYEAQ. Here the CDR3 reads CASGRGGSYSPLHF. The CDR3, as DNA: TGTGCCAGCGGCCGGGGAGGGTCATATTCACCCCTCCACTTT.

The V call is TRBV21-1, the J call TRBJ2-1; TRBD2 is the table's D call and was not checked against the DNA. TRBV21-1 is an annotated pseudogene. This CDR3 spans 15 amino acids. The CDR3 spells CASSGGGSSYNEQFF. For the CDR3, the DNA is TGTGCCAGCTCCGGGGGGGGGAGCTCCTACAATGAGCAGTTCTTC.

This rearrangement joins TRBV27 to TRBJ2-3, with D perhaps matching TRBD2 (6 bases). Trimming removed 3 bases from V and 4 bases from J, with 14 bases in between. The CDR3 runs 15 residues. The germline CDR1 and CDR2 sequences are MNHEY and SMNVEV (reference sequence). CDR3 region: CASSLSGQPPDTQYF. In nucleotides, the CDR3 is TGTGCCAGCAGTTTGAGCGGGCAACCTCCAGATACGCAGTATTTT.

The chain recombines TRBV9 with TRBJ2-3; D is perhaps TRBD1 (6 bases). The length of the CDR3 is 14 residues. V was trimmed by 1 base and J by 6 bases, leaving 12 bases between them. CDR1 and CDR2 (germline): SGDLS, YYNGEE. The CDR3 region is CASSVNTGQDTQYF. In nucleotides, the CDR3 is TGTGCCAGCAGCGTAAATACAGGGCAGGATACGCAGTATTTT.

This chain links TRBV10-3 with TRBJ1-2, with TRBD1 identical over 7 bases. V shed 6 bases, J shed 0 bases, and the junction held 13 bases outside the gene matches. CDR3 length: 17 residues. Germline-derived CDR1 and CDR2 are ENHRY and SYGVKD. The CDR3 is CAIRRGQPVLTNYGYTF. The CDR3 DNA sequence: TGTGCCATCAGACGGGGACAGCCCGTCCTAACTAACTATGGCTACACCTTC.

For the CDR3, the DNA is TGTGCCAGCAGGGAATCAGGGACAGGGGGAGAGACCCAGTACTTC. Its protein is CASRESGTGGETQYF. The chain has TRBV14 and TRBJ2-5; 11 nucleotides line up with TRBD1. The CDR3 runs to 15 residues. Losses at the gene ends were 6 bases for V and 4 bases for J; bases not matched to a gene: 7. CDR1 and CDR2 from the germline V gene are SGHDN and FVKESK.

This chain uses TRBV12-5 with TRBJ2-7, with 12 bases fitting TRBD1. In germline, CDR1 is LGHNT, CDR2 FRNRAP. The CDR3 loop spans 15 amino acids. J was trimmed by 4 bases and V by 5 bases; bases with no gene match: 6. The CDR3 here is CASGLGGQGAYEQYF. In DNA form, the CDR3 reads TGTGCTAGTGGTCTAGGGGGACAGGGGGCTTACGAGCAGTACTTC.

The V gene is TRBV10-2, the J gene TRBJ2-5, with TRBD2 matching over 14 bases. This CDR3 spans 15 amino acids. Per the germline V gene, CDR1 is WSHSY and CDR2 is SAAADI. J was trimmed by 5 bases and V by 3 bases; bases with no gene match: 2. The CDR3 bases are TGCGCCAGCAGTGACGGACTAGCGGGGGGTGAGACCCAGTACTTC. It codes for CASSDGLAGGETQYF.

The chain recombines TRBV7-2 with TRBJ1-2, with TRBD1 identical over 7 bases. CDR3 length: 14 amino acids. V was clipped by 4 bases and J by 6 bases; unmatched bases: 8. Germline CDR1 and CDR2: SGHTA and FQGNSA. Here the CDR3 reads CASSWTGPQDGYTF. CDR3 nucleotide sequence: TGTGCCAGCAGCTGGACAGGTCCTCAAGATGGCTACACCTTC.

The gene calls are TRBV11-2 and TRBJ2-1; 7 nucleotides agree with TRBD2. Germline V lookup: CDR1 SGHAT, CDR2 FQNNGV. The V gene end was trimmed by 6 bases and the J gene end by 7 bases; junction bases not matched to a gene: 21. This CDR3 spans 18 amino acids. CDR3 sequence: CASRGLDRGVAGLNEQFF. CDR3 bases: TGTGCCAGCAGGGGCTTGGATCGGGGGGTAGCGGGTCTTAATGAGCAGTTCTTC.

The chain couples TRBV13 to TRBJ2-3; D is unclear. In germline, CDR1 is PRHDT, CDR2 FYEKMQ (reference sequence). CDR3 length equals 12 residues. Trimming left V 5 bases short and J 2 bases short, with 5 bases between. The CDR3 nucleotides are TGTGCCAGCAGCCAGCTCACAGATACGCAGTATTTT. Its protein is CASSQLTDTQYF.

The chain carries TRBV13 and TRBJ1-2; the D gene is possibly TRBD1 (6 bases). Trimming stripped 6 bases from V and 3 bases from J, with 14 bases between. CDR1 and CDR2 (germline): PRHDT, FYEKMQ (reference sequence). This CDR3 region has 14 residues. The CDR3 region is CASRSTGSDYGYTF. CDR3 sequence (DNA): TGTGCCAGCAGATCTACAGGGTCGGACTATGGCTACACCTTC.

J is TRBJ2-6 and V is TRBV11-2; D is ambiguous. This CDR3 has 16 amino acids. V lost 1 base and J lost 0, with 7 bases in between. The V gene's germline CDR1 is SGHAT and CDR2 FQNNGV. The CDR3 loop reads CASSLAPDSGANVLTF. CDR3 nucleotides: TGTGCCAGCAGCTTAGCCCCAGACTCTGGGGCCAACGTCCTGACTTTC.

V usage is TRBV5-4 and J usage is TRBJ2-3, with D perhaps matching TRBD2 (5 bases). V dropped 4 bases and J dropped 4 bases, with 16 bases sitting between them. The germline gives CDR1 SGHNT, CDR2 YYREEE (reference sequence). The CDR3 runs to 15 residues. CDR3 DNA: TGTGCCAGCAGCATAACCGCACTAGTTGCAGATACGCAGTATTTT. Protein product: CASSITALVADTQYF.

In nucleotides, the CDR3 is TGTGCCAGCAGTCCAACAGGGGACTACGAGCAGTACTTC. As protein: CASSPTGDYEQYF. V is TRBV6-5 and J is TRBJ2-7, with 7 bases fitting TRBD1. Germline lookup yields CDR1 MNHEY and CDR2 SVGAGI. The trim removed 5 bases at V and 3 bases at J, leaving 4 bases unmatched. The CDR3 consists of 13 residues.